This passage covers 17 T cell receptor beta chains from one sample sequenced in a study of blood T cell repertoires in COVID-19. The data were produced by immunoSEQ multiplex PCR, yet TCRdb's version contains in-frame clones alone and is incomplete. The table shows some 250,000 clones, with 88% occurring only once. What was sequenced was peripheral blood. The receptor source for this set is a woman aged 40-49 years who had recovered from COVID-19.

The J gene is TRBJ2-1, the V gene TRBV19; a weak D match, TRBD2 (6 bases). Germline assignment: CDR1 LNHDA and CDR2 SQIVND (reference sequence). The CDR3 runs to 13 residues. Between the trimmed V and J ends, which lost 10 bases and 5 bases, there was a span of 15 bases. In nucleotides, the CDR3 is TGTGCCACCACGGAGGGTGTGCACAATGAGCAGTTCTTC. Encoded protein: CATTEGVHNEQFF.

The genes are TRBV7-2 and TRBJ1-2; 10 bases map to TRBD1. The CDR3 is 15 residues long. The trim removed 5 bases at V and 4 bases at J, leaving 7 bases unmatched. Germline CDR1 and CDR2: SGHTA and FQGNSA. The CDR3 here is CASSQGRTGGYGYTF. The CDR3 nucleotides read TGTGCCAGCAGCCAGGGCCGGACAGGGGGCTATGGCTACACCTTC.

The chain has TRBV19 and TRBJ2-1; weak D call: TRBD1 (5 bases). The CDR3 runs 15 residues. CDR1 and CDR2 (germline): LNHDA, SQIVND (reference sequence). V was clipped by 5 bases and J by 2 bases, with 13 bases between them. The CDR3 nucleotides read TGTGCCAGTAGTTCAGGGTACCCAGCCTACAATGAGCAGTTCTTC. It encodes CASSSGYPAYNEQFF.

This chain connects TRBV19 to TRBJ1-1; the D is unclear. V lost 3 bases and J 0 bases, leaving 11 bases between the germline ends. The CDR3 length is 15 residues. Germline V gene lookup returns CDR1 LNHDA and CDR2 SQIVND (reference sequence). CDR3 DNA: TGTGCCAGTAGTATGGGAGGGCCCTTGAACACTGAAGCTTTCTTT. Translated: CASSMGGPLNTEAFF.

This sequence joins TRBV30 and TRBJ1-2, with a possible D match to TRBD1 (6 bases). There are 16 residues in the CDR3. Germline assignment: CDR1 GTSNPN and CDR2 SVGIG (reference sequence). Trimming removed 2 bases from V and 2 bases from J, with 18 bases in between. Here the CDR3 DNA reads TGTGCCTGGAGTCAGCCCGACAGGCCACCAAACTATGGCTACACCTTC. Encoded protein: CAWSQPDRPPNYGYTF.

V and J are TRBV7-2 and TRBJ2-1; D perhaps matches TRBD1 (5 bases). The V end lost 1 base, the J end lost 2 bases, and 12 bases lay between the germline ends. Per the germline V gene, CDR1 is SGHTA and CDR2 is FQGNSA. This CDR3 contains 16 residues. CDR3 coding DNA: TGTGCCAGCAGCTTAGGAGGCACAGGTACCTACAATGAGCAGTTCTTC. It encodes CASSLGGTGTYNEQFF.

V usage is TRBV3-1 (or the pseudogene TRBV3-2) and J usage is TRBJ1-4, with TRBD1 matching over 7 bases. CDR1 is LGHDT and CDR2 is YNNKEL in the germline V gene (reference sequence). The CDR3 totals 14 residues. Germline trimming cut 6 bases from V and 5 bases from J; bases unmatched to any gene: 6. The CDR3 loop reads CASRYSGGNEKLFF. The CDR3 DNA reads as TGTGCCAGCAGGTATTCAGGGGGGAATGAAAAACTGTTTTTT.

The genes are TRBV6-5 and TRBJ1-2; perhaps TRBD1 as D (5 bases). The CDR3 contains 12 residues. CDR1 is MNHEY and CDR2 is SVGAGI in the germline V gene. V lost 8 bases to trimming and J lost 4 bases, with 11 bases between them. In nucleotides, the CDR3 is TGTGCCAGCGGGGCAGTGTCCTATGGCTACACCTTC. It codes for CASGAVSYGYTF.

The chain couples TRBV4-3 to TRBJ2-1; TRBD2 matches at 7 bases. CDR3 length: 15 amino acids. Germline assignment: CDR1 LGHNA and CDR2 YSLEER. Unmatched junction bases numbered 2, after V lost 1 base and J lost 2 bases. The CDR3 loop reads CASSQASGAYNEQFF. The CDR3 DNA is TGCGCCAGCAGCCAAGCGAGCGGGGCCTACAATGAGCAGTTCTTC.

This clone appeared once. This chain uses TRBV6-5 with TRBJ2-3, with a weak D call TRBD1 (6 bases). The CDR3 consists of 15 residues. Trimming shortened V by 4 bases and J by 0 bases, and 11 bases separated the two germline ends. CDR1 is MNHEY, CDR2 SVGAGI, per germline. CDR3 region: CASSSAGASTDTQYF. In DNA, the CDR3 is TGTGCCAGCAGTTCGGCAGGGGCCAGCACAGATACGCAGTATTTT.

V and J are TRBV4-3 and TRBJ1-1, with 10 bases lining up with TRBD1. Trimming removed 4 bases from V and 10 bases from J; junction bases left unmatched: 15. The CDR3 contains 16 residues. Germline assignment: CDR1 LGHNA and CDR2 YSLEER. The DNA for the CDR3 is TGCGCCAGCAGCCTCACGACCGGGACAGGGGTCCTAGGAGCTTTCTTT. Protein product: CASSLTTGTGVLGAFF.

The chain recombines TRBV6-6 with TRBJ1-2, with D unclear. Germline values: CDR1 MNHNY, CDR2 SVGAGI (reference sequence). The CDR3 contains 15 residues. Trimming stripped 2 bases from V and 4 bases from J, with 14 bases between. CDR3 region: CASSYPSAAGYGYTF. The CDR3 DNA follows: TGTGCCAGCAGTTACCCCTCGGCGGCCGGCTATGGCTACACCTTC.

This clone was seen a few times. The chain carries TRBV18 and TRBJ2-1, with TRBD1 as a possible D gene (6 bases). The V end was cut by 4 bases, the J end by 5 bases, with 12 bases between. The CDR3 is 14 amino acids. From germline, CDR1 is KGHSH and CDR2 LQKENI. CDR3 loop: CASSLLQGNNEQFF. The CDR3 nucleotides read TGTGCCAGCTCACTCCTGCAGGGGAACAATGAGCAGTTCTTC.

This clone occurred once. This chain connects TRBV5-1 to TRBJ1-5; D might be TRBD1 (5 bases). The CDR3 has 15 residues. The ends were cut back, 0 bases at V and 3 bases at J, with 10 bases in the middle. In germline, CDR1 is SGHRS, CDR2 YFSETQ. The DNA of the CDR3 is TGCGCCAGCAGCTTGGGGGGGGAACCCAATCAGCCCCAGCATTTT. This translates into CASSLGGEPNQPQHF.

This clone was observed once. The chain uses TRBV5-1 and TRBJ1-2; a possible D gene is TRBD1 (6 bases). Germline V CDR1 and CDR2: SGHRS, YFSETQ. The V end was cut by 0 bases, the J end by 8 bases, with 8 bases between. The CDR3 consists of 12 residues. For the CDR3, the DNA is TGCGCCAGCAGCTTGGGGGGGCTGGGCTACACCTTC. It translates to CASSLGGLGYTF.

The V gene is TRBV27, the J gene TRBJ2-2; D possibly corresponds to TRBD2 (6 bases). V gave up 0 bases and J gave up 4 bases, with 12 bases separating them. The CDR3 has 16 residues. Germline V CDR1 and CDR2: MNHEY, SMNVEV (reference sequence). CDR3 region: CASSLSRGLLTGELFF. The CDR3 DNA reads TGTGCCAGCAGTTTATCGAGGGGACTTCTCACCGGGGAGCTGTTTTTT.

The rearrangement links TRBV10-3 to TRBJ2-3; D is perhaps TRBD1 (5 bases). Germline CDR1 reads ENHRY; CDR2 reads SYGVKD. Trimming cost V 8 bases and J 5 bases, with 17 bases left between them. The CDR3 has 14 residues. The chain's CDR3 is CAISTQKTGDTQYF. In nucleotides, the CDR3 is TGTGCCATCTCGACTCAAAAAACAGGAGATACGCAGTATTTT.